This T cell receptor beta chain is drawn from a study of identifying expanded T cells in peripheral blood. The method was immunoSEQ multiplex PCR; TCRdb's version includes in-frame clones alone and lacks a portion of them. The sample lists about 110,000 clones, around 89% seen once, with 6.5% to 9% in the top ten. This CDR3 spans 12 amino acids. Trimming took 6 bases from V and 9 from J, leaving 18 bases between them. Germline V gives CDR1 SQVTM, CDR2 ANQGSEA. As concerns this clone: Its antigen is undetermined.

Study conclusions and caveats: Variance in clone template counts between approximately two-week samples significantly increased with total template count across all healthy donors. Approximately 1.1 clones differed between technical replicates, versus about 15 and 19 over time.

Healthy donors had no documented immune events, such as infections, while sampled. This sequence was found in a person aged 18 to 75 in good health. The genes are TRBV29-1 and TRBJ2-7; no reliable D call. Sequenced input: blood. CDR3 in DNA: TGCAGCGTCCTAACTCTGGGTCTTGGGCAGTACTTC. Protein sequence: CSVLTLGLGQYF.